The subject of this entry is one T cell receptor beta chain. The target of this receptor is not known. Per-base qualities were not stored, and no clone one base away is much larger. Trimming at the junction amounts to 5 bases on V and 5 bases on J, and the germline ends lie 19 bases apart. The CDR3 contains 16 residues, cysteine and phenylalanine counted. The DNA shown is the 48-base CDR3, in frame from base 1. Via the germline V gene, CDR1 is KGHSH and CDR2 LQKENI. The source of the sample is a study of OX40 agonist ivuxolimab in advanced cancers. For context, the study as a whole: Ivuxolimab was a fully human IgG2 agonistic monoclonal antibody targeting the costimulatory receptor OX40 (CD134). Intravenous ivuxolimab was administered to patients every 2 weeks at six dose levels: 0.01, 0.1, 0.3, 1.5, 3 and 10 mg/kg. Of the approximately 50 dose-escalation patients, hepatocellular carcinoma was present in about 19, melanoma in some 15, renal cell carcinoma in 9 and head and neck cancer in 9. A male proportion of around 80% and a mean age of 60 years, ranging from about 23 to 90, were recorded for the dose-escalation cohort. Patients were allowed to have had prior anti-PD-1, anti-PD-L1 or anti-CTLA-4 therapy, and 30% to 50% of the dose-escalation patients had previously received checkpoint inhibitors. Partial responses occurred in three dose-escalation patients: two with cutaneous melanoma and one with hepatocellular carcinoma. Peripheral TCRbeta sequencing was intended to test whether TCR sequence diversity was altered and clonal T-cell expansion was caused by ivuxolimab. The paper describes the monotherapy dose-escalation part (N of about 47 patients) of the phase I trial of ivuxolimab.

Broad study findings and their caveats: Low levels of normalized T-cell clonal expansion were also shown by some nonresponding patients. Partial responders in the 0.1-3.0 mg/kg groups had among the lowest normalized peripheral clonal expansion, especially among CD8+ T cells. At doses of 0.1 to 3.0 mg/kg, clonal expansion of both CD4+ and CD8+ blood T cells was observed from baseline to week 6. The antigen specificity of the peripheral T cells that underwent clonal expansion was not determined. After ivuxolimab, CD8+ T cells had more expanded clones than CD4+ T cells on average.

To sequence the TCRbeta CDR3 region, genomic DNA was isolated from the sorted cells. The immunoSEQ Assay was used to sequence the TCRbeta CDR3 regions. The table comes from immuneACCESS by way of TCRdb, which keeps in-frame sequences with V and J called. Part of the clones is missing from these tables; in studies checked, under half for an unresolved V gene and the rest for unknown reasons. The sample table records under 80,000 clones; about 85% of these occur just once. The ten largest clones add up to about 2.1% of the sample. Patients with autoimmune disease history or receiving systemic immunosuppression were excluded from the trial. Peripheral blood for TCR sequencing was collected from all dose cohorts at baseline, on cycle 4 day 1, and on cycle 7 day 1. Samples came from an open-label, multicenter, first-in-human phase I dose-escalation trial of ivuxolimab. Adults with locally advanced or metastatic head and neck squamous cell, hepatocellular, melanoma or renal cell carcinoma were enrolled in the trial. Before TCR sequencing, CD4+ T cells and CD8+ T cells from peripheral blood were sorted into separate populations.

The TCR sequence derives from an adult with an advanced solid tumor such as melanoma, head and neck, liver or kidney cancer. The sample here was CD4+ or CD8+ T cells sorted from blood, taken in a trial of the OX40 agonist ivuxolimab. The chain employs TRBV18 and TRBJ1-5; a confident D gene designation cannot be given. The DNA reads TGTGCCAGCTCATCGTCGTCCGGGCCCATGGATCAGCCCCAGCATTTT. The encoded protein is CASSSSSGPMDQPQHF.